The 15 T cell receptor beta chains below come from one sample, sequenced in a study of beta chain features in type 1 diabetes. General study points: Among all four CD4+ subsets, Type 1 diabetes patients had TCRB CDR3s that were moderately but significantly shorter.

The sequenced template was cDNA made from the entire isolated RNA. Assay: immunoSEQ multiplex PCR; the TCRdb copy retains only in-frame clones and omits some. Of a few hundred thousand clones listed, about 13% are singletons. For these receptors, no antigen is known. Sample: naive CD4+ T cells from blood. The receptors were sampled from a woman aged 18-35 years with type 1 diabetes.

This clone was seen a handful of times. V and J are TRBV9 and TRBJ2-7; weak D call: TRBD2 (5 bases). Germline values: CDR1 SGDLS, CDR2 YYNGEE. The germline V and J ends were trimmed by 4 bases and 1 base, with 6 bases remaining between them. This CDR3 is built from 12 residues. The CDR3, as DNA: TGTGCCAGCAGCCGGAGGTCCTACGAGCAGTACGTC. Its translation: CASSRRSYEQYV.

V is TRBV19 and J is TRBJ2-5, with D possibly matching TRBD2 (5 bases). The CDR3 contains 17 residues. Trimming removed 1 base from V and 2 bases from J, with 17 bases in between. Germline lookup yields CDR1 LNHDA and CDR2 SQIVND (reference sequence). CDR3 coding DNA: TGTGCCAGTAGTATAGCCGGGGAAAGGAGTCGGCAAGAGACCCAGTACTTC. Its translation is CASSIAGERSRQETQYF.

This clone showed up just a few times. The CDR3 region has the DNA TGTGCCAGTAGTAAAGGACAGGGGTACGGCTACACCTTC. Translating it yields CASSKGQGYGYTF. The chain carries TRBV19 and TRBJ1-2; 9 bases match TRBD1. The CDR3 consists of 13 residues. V was pared by 4 bases and J by 8 bases, with 5 bases of the junction left unmatched. Per the germline V gene, CDR1 is LNHDA and CDR2 is SQIVND (reference sequence). Based on the CDR3 plus reference TRBV19 and TRBJ1-2, the full variable domain is DGGITQSPKYLFRKEGQNVTLSCEQNLNHDAMYWYRQDPGQGLRLIYYSQIVNDFQKGDIAEGYSVSREKKESFPLTVTSAQKNPTAFYLCASSKGQGYGYTFGSGTRLTVV.

This sequence joins TRBV4-3 and TRBJ2-5, with 10 bases lining up with TRBD2. V shed 4 bases, J shed 5 bases, and the junction held 7 bases outside the gene matches. The CDR3 runs to 15 residues. Per germline, CDR1 LGHNA and CDR2 YSLEER. The CDR3 is CASSRLAGERETQYF. DNA of the CDR3: TGCGCCAGCAGCCGGCTAGCGGGAGAACGTGAGACCCAGTACTTC.

V and J are TRBV19 and TRBJ2-7, with TRBD1 matching 9 bases. The CDR3 loop spans 15 amino acids. Germline V gene lookup returns CDR1 LNHDA and CDR2 SQIVND (reference sequence). Losses at the gene ends were 6 bases for V and 5 bases for J; bases not matched to a gene: 11. The CDR3 DNA is TGTGCCAGTAGCCTCTTACCGGGACAGGGCGACGAGCAGTACTTC. Translated, it gives CASSLLPGQGDEQYF.

The CDR3 sequence is CASSALQQSYGYTF. The CDR3 region has the DNA TGTGCCAGTAGTGCCCTACAACAGTCCTATGGCTACACCTTC. V and J are TRBV19 and TRBJ1-2; unclear D gene. In germline, CDR1 is LNHDA, CDR2 SQIVND (reference sequence). The CDR3 runs to 14 residues. V was trimmed by 5 bases and J by 4 bases, leaving 14 bases between them.

This clone was observed a few times. The chain employs TRBV5-6 and TRBJ2-7; TRBD2 aligns across 15 bases. Germline V gene lookup returns CDR1 SGHDT and CDR2 YYEEEE. The CDR3 loop spans 19 amino acids. Trimming removed 3 bases from V and 4 bases from J; junction bases left unmatched: 14. This chain's CDR3 is CASSYNNMPGTSGRYEQYV. The CDR3 nucleotides read TGTGCCAGCAGCTATAACAACATGCCCGGGACTAGCGGGAGGTACGAGCAGTACGTC.

The sample holds a few counts of this clone. This chain uses TRBV2 with TRBJ2-2, with D possibly being TRBD2 (6 bases). Germline assignment: CDR1 SNHLY and CDR2 FYNNEI. The CDR3 contains 14 residues. Trimming pared 5 bases from V and 4 bases from J, leaving 11 bases between. The DNA for the CDR3 is TGTGCCAGCAGTCAAGACGGGGGCACCGGGGAGCTGTTTTTT. Protein product: CASSQDGGTGELFF.

This clone came up a few times. The genes are TRBV7-2 and TRBJ2-3; TRBD1 matches 11 bases. The CDR3 totals 14 residues. V was clipped by 6 bases and J by 4 bases; unmatched bases: 3. Germline CDR1 SGHTA, CDR2 FQGNSA. The CDR3 spells CASRRGQGADTQYF. CDR3 sequence (DNA): TGTGCCAGCAGACGGGGACAGGGGGCAGATACGCAGTATTTT.

The V and J genes are TRBV5-4 and TRBJ1-3; D not resolved. The CDR3 is 15 residues long. V dropped 3 bases and J dropped 0 bases, with 10 bases sitting between them. Germline CDR1 SGHNT, CDR2 YYREEE (reference sequence). The CDR3 loop reads CASSSGRDSGNTIYF. The CDR3 nucleotides read TGTGCCAGCAGCTCTGGGAGAGACTCTGGAAACACCATATATTTT.

This clone was counted only a few times. This chain connects TRBV29-1 to TRBJ2-2, with a tentative D call TRBD2 (5 bases). Trimming removed 7 bases from V and 5 bases from J, with 11 bases in between. This CDR3 spans 12 amino acids. Germline V CDR1 and CDR2: SQVTM, ANQGSEA. As DNA, the CDR3 is TGCAGCGGGAGGAGAGGAACCGGGGAGCTGTTTTTT. This encodes CSGRRGTGELFF.

This sequence joins TRBV5-4 and TRBJ1-1, with D unresolved. The CDR3 totals 14 residues. The germline CDR1 and CDR2 sequences are SGHNT and YYREEE (reference sequence). Trimming cost V 1 base and J 2 bases, with 9 bases left between them. This CDR3 reads CASSLYPGNTEAFF. CDR3 DNA sequence: TGTGCCAGCAGCTTGTACCCGGGAAACACTGAAGCTTTCTTT.

The rearrangement joins TRBV29-1 to TRBJ2-3, with TRBD1 matching 10 bases. Germline loops: CDR1 SQVTM, CDR2 ANQGSEA. J was trimmed by 5 bases and V by 6 bases; bases with no gene match: 5. The CDR3 is 13 residues long. CDR3 nucleotides: TGCAGCGTAGGGACAGGGGCAGAAGATACGCAGTATTTT. This translates into CSVGTGAEDTQYF.

The chain employs TRBV7-9 and TRBJ2-2; D is perhaps TRBD2 (5 bases). Trimming stripped 3 bases from V and 1 base from J, with 9 bases between. CDR3 length equals 15 residues. From germline, CDR1 is SEHNR and CDR2 FQNEAQ (reference sequence). The CDR3 sequence: CASSLPGLNTGELFF. The CDR3 DNA reads TGTGCCAGCAGCTTGCCCGGACTGAACACCGGGGAGCTGTTTTTT.

The CDR3 nucleotides are TGTGCCAGTAGCCGGGACAGGGCCTATGGCTACACCTTC. It translates to CASSRDRAYGYTF. The chain uses TRBV19 and TRBJ1-2; 9 bases line up with TRBD1. V was pared by 6 bases and J by 4 bases, with 3 bases of the junction left unmatched. Germline values: CDR1 LNHDA, CDR2 SQIVND (reference sequence). This CDR3 contains 13 residues.